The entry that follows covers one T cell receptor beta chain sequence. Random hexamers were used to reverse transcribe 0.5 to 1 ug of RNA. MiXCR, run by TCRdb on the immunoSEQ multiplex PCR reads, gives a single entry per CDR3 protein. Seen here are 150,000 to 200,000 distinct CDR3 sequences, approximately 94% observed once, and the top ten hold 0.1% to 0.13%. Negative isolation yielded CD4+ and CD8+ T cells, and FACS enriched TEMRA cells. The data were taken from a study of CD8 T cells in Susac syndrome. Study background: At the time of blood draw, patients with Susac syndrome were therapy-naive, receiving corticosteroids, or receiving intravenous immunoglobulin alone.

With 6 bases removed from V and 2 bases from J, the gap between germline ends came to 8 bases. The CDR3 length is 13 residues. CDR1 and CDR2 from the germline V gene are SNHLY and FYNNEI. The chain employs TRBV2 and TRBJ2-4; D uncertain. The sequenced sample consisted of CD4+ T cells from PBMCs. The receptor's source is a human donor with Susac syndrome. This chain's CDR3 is CASSLESKNIQYF. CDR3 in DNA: TGTGCCAGCAGCCTGGAATCCAAAAACATTCAGTACTTC. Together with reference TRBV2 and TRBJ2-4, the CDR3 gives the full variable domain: EPEVTQTPSHQVTQMGQEVILRCVPISNHLYFYWYRQILGQKVEFLVSFYNNEISEKSEIFDDQFSVERPDGSNFTLKIRSTKLEDSAMYFCASSLESKNIQYFGAGTRLSVL.